One T cell receptor (beta chain) is described in this entry. The antigen is unknown. The data derive from a study of T cell responses to AZD1222 COVID-19 vaccine. Study-level background: Pooling was applied to second doses at about 4 or about 12 weeks.

The repertoire was sequenced with immunoSEQ multiplex PCR; TCRdb's copy has only in-frame clones and lacks some. Counted here are about 140,000 clones, approximately 90% occurring once; the ten biggest clones make up 1.5% to 2%. Findings and caveats of the study: Donors in the cohort were predominantly white British and more often female, and clonal diversity was possibly underestimated.

Trimming left V 2 bases short and J 9 bases short, with 11 bases between. Germline V CDR1 and CDR2: ENHRY, SYGVKD. This CDR3 has 13 residues. The receptor's source is an adult in good health. Here the sequenced sample was peripheral blood, taken on day 0 of AZD1222 vaccination. The chain joins TRBV10-3 to TRBJ2-1; the D gene is possibly TRBD2 (5 bases). The chain's CDR3 is CAISENEGFEQFF. In DNA form, the CDR3 reads TGTGCCATCAGTGAGAATGAGGGTTTTGAGCAGTTCTTC.